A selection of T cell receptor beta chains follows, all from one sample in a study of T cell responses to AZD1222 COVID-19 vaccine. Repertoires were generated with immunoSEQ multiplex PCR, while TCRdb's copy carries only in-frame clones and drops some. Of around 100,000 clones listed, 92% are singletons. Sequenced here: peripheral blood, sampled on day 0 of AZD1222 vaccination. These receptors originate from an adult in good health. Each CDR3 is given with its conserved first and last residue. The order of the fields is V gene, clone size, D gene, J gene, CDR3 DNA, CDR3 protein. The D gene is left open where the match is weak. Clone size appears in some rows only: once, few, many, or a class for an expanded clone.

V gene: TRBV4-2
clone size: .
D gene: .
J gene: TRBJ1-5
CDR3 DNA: TGTGCCAGCAGCCAAGTCTCGCCAGGGAATCAGCCCCAGCATTTT
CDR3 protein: CASSQVSPGNQPQHF

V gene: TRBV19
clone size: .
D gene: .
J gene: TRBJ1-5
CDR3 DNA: TGTGCCAGTAGTCGCGAACGGGTCGGTCAGCCCCAGCATTTT
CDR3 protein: CASSRERVGQPQHF

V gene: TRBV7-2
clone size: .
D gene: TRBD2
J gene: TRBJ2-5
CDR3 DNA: TGTGCCAGCAGCACGGTAGCGGGGTACCAAGAGACCCAGTACTTC
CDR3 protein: CASSTVAGYQETQYF

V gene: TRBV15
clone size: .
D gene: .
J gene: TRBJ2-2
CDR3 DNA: TGTGCCACCAGCAGAGATCTATCCGGGGAGCTGTTTTTT
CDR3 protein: CATSRDLSGELFF

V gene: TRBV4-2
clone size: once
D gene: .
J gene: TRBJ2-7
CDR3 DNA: TGTGCCAGCAGCCAAGATCCCAAGGGCTACGAGCAGTACTTC
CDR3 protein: CASSQDPKGYEQYF

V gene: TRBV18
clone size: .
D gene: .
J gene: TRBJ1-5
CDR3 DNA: TGTGCCAGCTCACCGGGGGATAGCAATCAGCCCCAGCATTTT
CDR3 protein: CASSPGDSNQPQHF

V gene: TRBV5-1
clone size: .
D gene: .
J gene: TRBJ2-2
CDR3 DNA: TGCGCCAGCAGCCCCTCAGGGGGGTACACCGGGGAGCTGTTTTTT
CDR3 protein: CASSPSGGYTGELFF

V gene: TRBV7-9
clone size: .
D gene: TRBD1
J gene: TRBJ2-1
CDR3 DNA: TGTGCCAGCAGCTCAGGACAGGGGGATTACAATGAGCAGTTCTTC
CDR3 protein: CASSSGQGDYNEQFF

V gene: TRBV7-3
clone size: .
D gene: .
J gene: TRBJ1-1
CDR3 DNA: TGTGCCAGCAGCTTAACAGGGCCGGGGAACACTGAAGCTTTCTTT
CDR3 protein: CASSLTGPGNTEAFF

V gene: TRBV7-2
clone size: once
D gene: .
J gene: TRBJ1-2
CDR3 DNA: TGTGCCAGCAGCGCTGACGGGGGTAGTGGCTACACCTTC
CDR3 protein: CASSADGGSGYTF

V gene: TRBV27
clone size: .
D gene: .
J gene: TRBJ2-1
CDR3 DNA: TGTGCCAGCAGTTTCGGACGGTCCTACAATGAGCAGTTCTTC
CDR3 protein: CASSFGRSYNEQFF

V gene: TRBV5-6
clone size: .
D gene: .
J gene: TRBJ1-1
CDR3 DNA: TGTGCCAGCAGCTTGATTCCAGGTGAAGCTTTCTTT
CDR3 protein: CASSLIPGEAFF

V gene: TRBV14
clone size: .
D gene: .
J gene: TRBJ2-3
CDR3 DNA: TGTGCCAGCAGCCCCTCTATCTCGGGGGCGCACAAGGATACGCAGTATTTT
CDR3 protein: CASSPSISGAHKDTQYF

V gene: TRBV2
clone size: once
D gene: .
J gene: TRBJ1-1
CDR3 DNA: TGTGCCAGCAGGGGTACAATGGAAGCTTTCTTT
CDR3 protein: CASRGTMEAFF

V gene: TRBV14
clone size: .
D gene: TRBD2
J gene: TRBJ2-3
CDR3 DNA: TGTGCCAGCAGCCTGACTAGCGGCCCAACCAGGGATACGCAGTATTTT
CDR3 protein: CASSLTSGPTRDTQYF

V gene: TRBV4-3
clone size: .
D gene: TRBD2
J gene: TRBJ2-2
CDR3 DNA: TGCGCCAGCAGCCAAGGGACTAGAAACACCGGGGAGCTGTTTTTT
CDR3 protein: CASSQGTRNTGELFF